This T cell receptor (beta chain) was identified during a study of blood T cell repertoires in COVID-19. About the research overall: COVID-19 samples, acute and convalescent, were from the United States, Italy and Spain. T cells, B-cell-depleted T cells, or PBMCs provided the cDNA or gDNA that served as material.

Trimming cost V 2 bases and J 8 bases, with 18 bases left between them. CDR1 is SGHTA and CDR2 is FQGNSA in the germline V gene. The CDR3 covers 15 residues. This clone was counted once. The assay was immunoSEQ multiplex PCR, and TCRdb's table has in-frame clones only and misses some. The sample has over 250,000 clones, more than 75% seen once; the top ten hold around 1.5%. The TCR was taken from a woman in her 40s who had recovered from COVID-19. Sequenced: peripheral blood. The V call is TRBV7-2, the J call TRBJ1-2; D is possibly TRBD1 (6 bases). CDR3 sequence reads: CASSLSPGVAGGYTF. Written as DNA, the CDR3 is TGTGCCAGCAGCTTAAGTCCAGGGGTGGCAGGAGGCTACACCTTC.